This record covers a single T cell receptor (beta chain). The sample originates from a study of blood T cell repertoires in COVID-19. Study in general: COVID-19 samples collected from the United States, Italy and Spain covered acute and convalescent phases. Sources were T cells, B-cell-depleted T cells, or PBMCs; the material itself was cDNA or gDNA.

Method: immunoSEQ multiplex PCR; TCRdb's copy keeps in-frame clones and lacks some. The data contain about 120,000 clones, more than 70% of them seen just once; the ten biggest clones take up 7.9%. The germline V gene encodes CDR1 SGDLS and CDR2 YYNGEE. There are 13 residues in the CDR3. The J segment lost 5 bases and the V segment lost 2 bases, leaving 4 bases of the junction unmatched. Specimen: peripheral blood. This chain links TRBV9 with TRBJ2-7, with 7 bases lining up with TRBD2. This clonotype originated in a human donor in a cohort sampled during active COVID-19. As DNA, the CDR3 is TGTGCCAGCAGCGTGTCTAGCGGCCACGAGCAGTACTTC. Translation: CASSVSSGHEQYF.